The 14 T cell receptor beta chains reported below all come from one sample, sequenced in a study of response to subunit inactivated influenza vaccine. TCRdb re-derived calls from the RT-PCR reads in MiXCR, one entry per CDR3 protein. The repertoire holds approximately 290,000 distinct CDR3 sequences, with 20% to 25% as singletons. This material consisted of PBMCs from blood, taken 21 months after vaccination. The receptors here all came from a man between 50 and 70 years old who received an inactivated influenza vaccine.

The chain combines TRBV7-3 with TRBJ2-3; D unresolved. The ends were cut back, 5 bases at V and 1 base at J, with 13 bases in the middle. The CDR3 is made up of 15 amino acids. The germline V gene encodes CDR1 SGHTA and CDR2 FQGTGA. CDR3 residues: CASSRMGLGTDTQYF. In DNA, the CDR3 is TGTGCCAGCAGCCGGATGGGCTTAGGCACAGATACGCAGTATTTT.

This clonotype was detected only a few times. The rearrangement uses TRBV4-1 and TRBJ1-2, with D hard to call. Between the trimmed V and J ends, which lost 3 bases and 0 bases, there was a span of 11 bases. The CDR3 loop spans 15 amino acids. The germline V gene has CDR1 MGHRA and CDR2 YSYEKL. As DNA, the CDR3 is TGCGCCAGCAGCCAGACCGGCAGGACTAACTATGGCTACACCTTC. Translated, it gives CASSQTGRTNYGYTF.

This clonotype was observed a handful of times. The chain combines TRBV12-3 or TRBV12-4 with TRBJ1-1; D possibly corresponds to TRBD1 (5 bases). The CDR3 extends over 14 amino acids. The V gene lost 1 base and the J gene lost 4 bases, with 10 bases spanning the gap. The CDR3 is CASSLEGYGTEAFF. The CDR3, as DNA: TGTGCCAGCAGTTTAGAGGGGTATGGCACTGAAGCTTTCTTT.

This clonotype turned up a few times. The chain is built from TRBV12-3 or TRBV12-4 and TRBJ2-5, with D maybe TRBD1 (6 bases). V was cut by 6 bases and J by 2 bases, with 13 bases left in between. The CDR3 is 14 residues long. CDR3 sequence (DNA): TGTGCCAGCAGCCCGACAGGTTTACAAGAGACCCAGTACTTC. Translating gives CASSPTGLQETQYF.

The chain combines TRBV16 with TRBJ1-5; TRBD1 matches at 7 bases. J lost 3 bases, V lost 3 bases, and 14 bases had no gene match. CDR1 KGHSY and CDR2 FQNENV come from the germline V gene. The CDR3 extends over 18 amino acids. CDR3 coding DNA: TGTGCCAGCAGCCAGAAGTTAAGGGGGCGGAGTGACAATCAGCCCCAGCATTTT. It specifies CASSQKLRGRSDNQPQHF.

The V call is TRBV4-1, the J call TRBJ1-3; D unclear. The CDR3 runs 15 residues. V was trimmed by 3 bases and J by 5 bases, leaving 14 bases between them. Germline V gene data show CDR1 as MGHRA and CDR2 as YSYEKL. The DNA for the CDR3 is TGCGCCAGCAGCCACTGGACCCTCGATAGAAACACCATATATTTT. Translation gives CASSHWTLDRNTIYF.

This clonotype has more than one count but fewer than ten. The V and J genes are TRBV10-3 and TRBJ2-4, with TRBD1 as a possible D gene (6 bases). Between the trimmed V and J ends, which lost 4 bases and 3 bases, there was a span of 10 bases. This CDR3 is built from 14 residues. The germline CDR1 and CDR2 sequences are ENHRY and SYGVKD. CDR3 bases: TGTGCCATCAGTGGGGAACAGGGCAAAAACATTCAGTACTTC. Translation: CAISGEQGKNIQYF.

The sample holds a few counts of this clonotype. The chain recombines TRBV12-3 or TRBV12-4 with TRBJ2-2; weak D call: TRBD2 (5 bases). The CDR3 totals 16 residues. V lost 3 bases and J 7 bases, leaving 18 bases between the germline ends. Here the CDR3 DNA reads TGTGCCAGCAGTTTTCATATCGGGATACGCGGCGGGGAGCTGTTTTTT. Residues: CASSFHIGIRGGELFF.

V is TRBV20-1 and J is TRBJ2-7, with D perhaps matching TRBD1 or TRBD2 (6 bases each). The CDR3 spans 14 residues. Germline CDR1 DFQATT, CDR2 SNEGSKA (reference sequence). Trimming removed 5 bases at V and 0 bases at J, with 14 bases between. CDR3 in DNA: TGCAGTGCTTCCGGACGGGGGCACTCCTACGAGCAGTACTTC. Translated: CSASGRGHSYEQYF.

This clonotype was seen more than once but under ten times. The chain joins TRBV18 to TRBJ1-2; no clear D. The CDR3 has 13 amino acids. From germline, CDR1 is KGHSH and CDR2 LQKENI. Trimming took 3 bases from V and 4 from J, leaving 9 bases between them. As DNA, the CDR3 is TGTGCCAGCTCACCTGAGGGAGGCTATGGCTACACCTTC. This codes for CASSPEGGYGYTF.

The J gene is TRBJ2-7, the V gene TRBV5-8, with 7 positions matching TRBD2. The germline gives CDR1 SGHTS, CDR2 YDEGEE. The CDR3 is 13 residues long. Trimming cost V 4 bases and J 5 bases; bases outside gene matches: 6. Here the CDR3 reads CASSKQAGDEQYF. The CDR3 region has the DNA TGTGCCAGCAGCAAACAGGCGGGGGACGAGCAGTACTTC.

In this sample, this clonotype turned up many times. The rearrangement links TRBV7-9 to TRBJ1-2; 7 bases align to TRBD1. J lost 3 bases, V lost 1 base, and 2 bases had no gene match. The CDR3 is 14 residues long. Germline V gene lookup returns CDR1 SEHNR and CDR2 FQNEAQ (reference sequence). This CDR3 is CASSLGQGDYGYTF. In DNA form, the CDR3 reads TGTGCCAGCAGCTTAGGACAGGGTGACTATGGCTACACCTTC. Variable domain in full (rest from reference TRBV7-9 and TRBJ1-2): DTGVSQNPRHKITKRGQNVTFRCDPISEHNRLYWYRQTLGQGPEFLTYFQNEAQLEKSRLLSDRFSAERPKGSFSTLEIQRTEQGDSAMYLCASSLGQGDYGYTFGSGTRLTVV.

Only a few counts were recorded for this clonotype. The V gene is TRBV4-1, the J gene TRBJ1-5; TRBD1 matches at 7 bases. From germline, CDR1 is MGHRA and CDR2 YSYEKL. The CDR3 runs 13 residues. The V and J ends lost 4 bases and 9 bases, in that order; junction bases with no gene match: 6. As DNA, the CDR3 is TGCGCCAGCAGCCTTGACAGGGCGGCGCCCCAGCATTTT. This translates into CASSLDRAAPQHF.

This clonotype has just a few counts. The V gene is TRBV6-5, the J gene TRBJ1-2; D remains unclear. V was trimmed by 0 bases and J by 2 bases, leaving 7 bases between them. This CDR3 has 14 residues. CDR1 and CDR2 from the germline V gene are MNHEY and SVGAGI. DNA for the CDR3: TGTGCCAGCAGTTACTCGAAAGGGAACTATGGCTACACCTTC. Translating gives CASSYSKGNYGYTF.